This TCR beta chain was recovered during a study of blood T cells in healthy people across ages. General study results and limits: Using unsorted PBMCs precluded a conclusive naive versus antigen-experienced comparison. Investigators viewed diversity estimates from one million T cells as underestimates, the study reported. Across the age range, TCR beta diversity per million T cells fell in a roughly linear way.

A remark on this clonotype: Its specificity is unknown.

The use of a sample-barcoded 5' primer and a J-beta primer mix characterized a second PCR of 7 to 11 cycles. The template-switch adaptor was a 5' adaptor with 12 random nucleotides. It tagged each cDNA molecule. MiXCR, run by TCRdb on the 5' RACE reads, gives a single entry per CDR3 protein. The sample yields about 720,000 distinct CDR3 sequences, 22% seen once. The sequence came from a man between 65 and 79 years old in good health. Sequencing input: blood.

The CDR3 bases are TGTGCCAGCTCCCCGACCGTCACATACAATGAGCAGTTCTTC. It codes for CASSPTVTYNEQFF. The V call is TRBV6-1, the J call TRBJ2-1; D is undetermined. Trimming left V 8 bases short and J 4 bases short, with 15 bases between. CDR1 is MNHNS, CDR2 SASEGT, per germline. The CDR3 extends over 14 amino acids.